This T cell receptor beta chain comes out of a study of low-dose radiotherapy and immunotherapy resistance in tumors. Study summary: A daily 300 mg dose of oral aspirin was taken by patients for four cycles from cycle 1 day 1.

Noted time point: after trial treatment. Treatment meaning: LDRT plus nivolumab, ipilimumab, low-dose cyclophosphamide and aspirin (RACIN trial). First-strand cDNA relied on TRAV- and TRBV-specific primers spanning alpha and beta chains. TCRs were put through 15 to 25 PCR cycles of amplification with Phusion. A constant-region primer and the V-primer adapter served as the primer pair. TCRdb independently ran MiXCR on the reads; one entry per CDR3 protein. Here the sample spans around 60,000 distinct CDR3 sequences, approximately 22% being singletons. This clonotype occurred many times. The source is a male donor with prostate cancer. This specimen was PBMCs, taken after low-dose radiotherapy plus immunotherapy.

Written as DNA, the CDR3 is TGTGCCAGCAGCTTCGCTCCCGGGGTTAACTTTGGTCCCCAGCATTTT. Translation: CASSFAPGVNFGPQHF. J is TRBJ1-5 and V is TRBV7-8, with D hard to call. CDR3 length equals 16 residues. In germline, CDR1 is SGHVS, CDR2 FQNEAQ. The V gene lost 3 bases and the J gene lost 10 bases, with 22 bases spanning the gap.